This TCR beta chain originates from a study of blood T cell repertoires in COVID-19. Assay: immunoSEQ multiplex PCR; the TCRdb copy retains only in-frame clones and omits some. The table shows 200,000 to 300,000 clones, with around 89% occurring only once. V shed 5 bases and J shed 5 bases, with 12 bases lying between them. CDR1 and CDR2 from the germline V gene are SEHNR and FQNEAQ (reference sequence). The CDR3 extends over 14 amino acids. The chain combines TRBV7-9 with TRBJ1-4; D possibly corresponds to TRBD1 (5 bases). The specimen was PBMCs or T cells enriched from blood (not recorded which). This receptor was identified in a woman between 40 and 50 years old with acute COVID-19. The CDR3, as DNA: TGTGCCAGCAGCCCAATCTACAGGAATGAAAAACTGTTTTTT. It codes for CASSPIYRNEKLFF.